This T cell receptor (beta chain) was profiled in a study of blood T cell repertoires in COVID-19. Study-level information: Whether acute or convalescent, the COVID-19 samples came from the United States, Italy and Spain. From T cells, B-cell-depleted T cells, or PBMCs came the material, which was cDNA or gDNA.

Per the study methods: Amplification of reference gene primers was used by the study to estimate nucleated cell counts. Libraries were prepared by immunoSEQ multiplex PCR; TCRdb keeps only in-frame clonotypes and omits some of them. The V and J calls and clone size come from that table; D and trimming were worked out from the DNA. The sample comprises about 170,000 clones, roughly four fifths of which are singletons, and approximately 11% rests with the top ten. J lost 2 bases, V lost 5 bases, and 8 bases had no gene match. Germline CDR1 is MNHNY and CDR2 is SVGAGI (reference sequence). The CDR3 runs to 17 residues.

This TCR was recovered from a man in his 70s with active or convalescent COVID-19. The sequencing sample was made of peripheral blood. This sequence joins TRBV6-6 and TRBJ2-7, with 14 bases identical to TRBD2. The CDR3 loop reads CASSPLSGLAGAYEQYF. DNA of the CDR3: TGTGCCAGCAGTCCACTTTCGGGACTAGCGGGAGCCTACGAGCAGTACTTC.